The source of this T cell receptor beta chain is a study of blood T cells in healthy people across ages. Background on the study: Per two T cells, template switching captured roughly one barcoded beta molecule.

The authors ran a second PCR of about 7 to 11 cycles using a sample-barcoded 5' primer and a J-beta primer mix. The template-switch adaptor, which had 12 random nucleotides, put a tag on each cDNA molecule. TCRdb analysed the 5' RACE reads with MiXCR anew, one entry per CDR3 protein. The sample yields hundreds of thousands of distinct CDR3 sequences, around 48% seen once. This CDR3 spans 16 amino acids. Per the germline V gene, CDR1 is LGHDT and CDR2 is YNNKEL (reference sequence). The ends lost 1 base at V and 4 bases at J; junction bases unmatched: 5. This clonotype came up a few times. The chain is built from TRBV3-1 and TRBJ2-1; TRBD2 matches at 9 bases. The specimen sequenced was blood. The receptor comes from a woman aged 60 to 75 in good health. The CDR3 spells CASSQGGLATYNEQFF. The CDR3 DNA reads TGTGCCAGCAGCCAAGGGGGACTAGCCACATACAATGAGCAGTTCTTC.